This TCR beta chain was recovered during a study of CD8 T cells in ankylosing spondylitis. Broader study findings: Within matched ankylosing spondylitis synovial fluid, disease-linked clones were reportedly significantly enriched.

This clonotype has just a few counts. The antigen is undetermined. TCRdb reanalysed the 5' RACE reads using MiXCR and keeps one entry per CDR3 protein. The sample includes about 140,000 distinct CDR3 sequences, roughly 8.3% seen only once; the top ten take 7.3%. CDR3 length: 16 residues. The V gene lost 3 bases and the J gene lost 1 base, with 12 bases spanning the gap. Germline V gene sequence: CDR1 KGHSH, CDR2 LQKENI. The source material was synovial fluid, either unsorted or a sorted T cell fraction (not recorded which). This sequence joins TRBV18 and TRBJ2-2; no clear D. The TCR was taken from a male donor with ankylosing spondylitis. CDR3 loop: CASSPKLRQNTGELFF. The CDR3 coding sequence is TGTGCCAGCTCACCCAAGCTCAGGCAGAACACCGGGGAGCTGTTTTTT.